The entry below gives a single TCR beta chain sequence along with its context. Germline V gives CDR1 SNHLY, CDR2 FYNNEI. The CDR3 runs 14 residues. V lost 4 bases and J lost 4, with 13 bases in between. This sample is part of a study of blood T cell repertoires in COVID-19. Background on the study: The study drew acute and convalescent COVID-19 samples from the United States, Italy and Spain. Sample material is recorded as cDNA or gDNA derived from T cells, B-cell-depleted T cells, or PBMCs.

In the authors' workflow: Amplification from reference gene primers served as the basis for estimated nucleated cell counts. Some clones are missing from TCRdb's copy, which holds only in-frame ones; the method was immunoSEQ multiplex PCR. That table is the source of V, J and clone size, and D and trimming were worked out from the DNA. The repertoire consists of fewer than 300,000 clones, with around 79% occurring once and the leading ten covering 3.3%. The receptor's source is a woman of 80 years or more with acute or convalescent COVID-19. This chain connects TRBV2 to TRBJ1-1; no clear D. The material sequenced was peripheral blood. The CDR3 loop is CASSGQRSRTEAFF. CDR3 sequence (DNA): TGTGCCAGCAGTGGTCAACGTAGTCGCACTGAAGCTTTCTTT.